This TCR beta chain was sequenced during a study of blood T cell repertoires in COVID-19. At the level of the study: Sources were T cells, B-cell-depleted T cells, or PBMCs; the material itself was cDNA or gDNA.

The authors' processing: Amplification with reference gene primers provided the estimates of nucleated cell counts. Method: immunoSEQ multiplex PCR; TCRdb's copy keeps in-frame clones and lacks some. The V and J calls and the clone size are those of that table, but D and trimming were determined from the DNA. The table lists about 120,000 clones, about 90% of them singletons. V trimming: 0 bases; J trimming: 2 bases; junction bases outside the gene matches: 0. This CDR3 spans 14 amino acids. Germline V lookup: CDR1 LGHDT, CDR2 YNNKEL (reference sequence). Seattle researchers signed up patients amid active infection and tracked them longitudinally.

The sequence was obtained from a woman in her sixties with COVID-19, enrolled during active disease. What was sequenced was peripheral blood. The gene calls are TRBV3-1 (or the pseudogene TRBV3-2) and TRBJ2-7, with 8 nucleotides matching TRBD2. The CDR3 coding sequence is TGTGCCAGCAGCCAAGAGGGACTAGCCTACGAGCAGTACTTC. Residues: CASSQEGLAYEQYF.